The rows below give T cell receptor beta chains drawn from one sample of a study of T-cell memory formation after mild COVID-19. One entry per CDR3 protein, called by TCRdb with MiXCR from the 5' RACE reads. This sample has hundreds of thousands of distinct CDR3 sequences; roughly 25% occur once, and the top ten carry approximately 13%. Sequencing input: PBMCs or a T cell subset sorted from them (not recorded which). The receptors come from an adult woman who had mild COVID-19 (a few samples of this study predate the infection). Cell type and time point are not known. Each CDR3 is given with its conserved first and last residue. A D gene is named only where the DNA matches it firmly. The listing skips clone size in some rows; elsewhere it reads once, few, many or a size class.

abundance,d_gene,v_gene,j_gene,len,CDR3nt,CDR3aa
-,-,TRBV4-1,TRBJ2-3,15,TGCGCCAGCAGCCAGGACCGCGGAAGCACAGATACGCAGTATTTT,CASSQDRGSTDTQYF
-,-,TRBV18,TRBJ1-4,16,TGTGCCAGCTCACCAGGGCGGCATTCAACTAATGAAAAACTGTTTTTT,CASSPGRHSTNEKLFF
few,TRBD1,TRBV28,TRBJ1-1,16,TGTGCCAGCACCAGGGGACAGTGGGGCAAGAACACTGAAGCTTTCTTT,CASTRGQWGKNTEAFF
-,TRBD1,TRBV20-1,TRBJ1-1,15,TGCAGTGCTGCGGGCCAGGGGGCGATGGGTACTGAAGCTTTCTTT,CSAAGQGAMGTEAFF
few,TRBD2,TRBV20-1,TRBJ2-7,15,TGCAGTGCCGCTGGGACTAGCGGGGGGGACTACGAGCAGTACTTC,CSAAGTSGGDYEQYF
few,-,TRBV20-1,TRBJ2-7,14,TGCAGTGCTAGAGAACGGGTGGGGGGCTACGAGCAGTACTTC,CSARERVGGYEQYF
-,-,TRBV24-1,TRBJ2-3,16,TGTGCCACCAGCTCAAGTCGGCAGGGGGGGGTGGATACGCAGTATTTT,CATSSSRQGGVDTQYF
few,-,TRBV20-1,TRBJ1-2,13,TGCAGTGCTAGATCACGAGGGGAGCTCGGCTACACCTTC,CSARSRGELGYTF
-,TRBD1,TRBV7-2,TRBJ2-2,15,TGTGCCAGCAGCCCATCGGACAGGGGAGCCGGGGAGCTGTTTTTT,CASSPSDRGAGELFF
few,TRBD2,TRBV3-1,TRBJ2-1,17,TGTGCCAGCAGCTTGGGGACTAGCGTTGAATGGGACAATGAGCAGTTCTTC,CASSLGTSVEWDNEQFF
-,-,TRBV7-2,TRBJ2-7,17,TGTGCCAGCAGCTTAGAACCCGAAATGGTACGGGGCTACGAGCAGTACTTC,CASSLEPEMVRGYEQYF
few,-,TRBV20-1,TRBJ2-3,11,TGCAGTGCTATCCAGGCAGATACGCAGTATTTT,CSAIQADTQYF
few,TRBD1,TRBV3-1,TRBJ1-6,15,TGTGCCAGCAGCCTCCGACAGGGCTCAAATTCACCCCTCCACTTT,CASSLRQGSNSPLHF
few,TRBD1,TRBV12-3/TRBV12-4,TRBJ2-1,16,TGTGCCAGCAGTTTAGGGACAGGACAGACCTACAATGAGCAGTTCTTC,CASSLGTGQTYNEQFF
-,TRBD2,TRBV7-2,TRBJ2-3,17,TGTGCCAGCAGACCCCCCTCACTAGCGGGAGGCACAGATACGCAGTATTTT,CASRPPSLAGGTDTQYF
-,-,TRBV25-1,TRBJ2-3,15,TGTGCCAGCAGTGAATTGTTCTCTACGACAGATACGCAGTATTTT,CASSELFSTTDTQYF
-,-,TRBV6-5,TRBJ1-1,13,TGCGCCAGCAGCACGGGTGGGGGCACTGAAGCTTTCTTT,CASSTGGGTEAFF
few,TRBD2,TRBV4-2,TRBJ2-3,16,TGTGCCAGCAGCCAAGATGGGGCGGGGGTCACAGATACGCAGTATTTT,CASSQDGAGVTDTQYF
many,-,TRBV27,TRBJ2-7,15,TGTGCCAGCAGTTTTGGGGACCCCGGGGACTACGAGCAGTACTTC,CASSFGDPGDYEQYF
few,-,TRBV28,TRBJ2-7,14,TGTGCCAGCAGTCTGACAGTGAGCTCCTACGAGCAGTACTTC,CASSLTVSSYEQYF
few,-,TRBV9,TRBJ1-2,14,TGTGCCAGCAGCACCCGGGACAACCTTAGGGGCTACACCTTC,CASSTRDNLRGYTF
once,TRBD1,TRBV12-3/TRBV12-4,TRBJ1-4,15,TGTGCCAGCACCCGGACAGACAGGGCTAATGAAAAACTGTTTTTT,CASTRTDRANEKLFF
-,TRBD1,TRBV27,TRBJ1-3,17,TGTGCCAGCAGTTTACGAGGAGGGGGCCTCGCTGGAAACACCATATATTTT,CASSLRGGGLAGNTIYF
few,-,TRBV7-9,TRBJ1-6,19,TGTGCCAGCACTCAGGCGAACTCCTGGGAGCACTCCTCCATTTCACCCCTCCACTTT,CASTQANSWEHSSISPLHF
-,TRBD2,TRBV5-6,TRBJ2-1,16,TGTGCCAGCAGCTTGGCCGGGACTAGCGGGTCAAATGAGCAGTTCTTC,CASSLAGTSGSNEQFF
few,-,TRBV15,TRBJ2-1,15,TGTGCCACCAGCGCCGGCTGGAGCTCCTACAATGAGCAGTTCTTC,CATSAGWSSYNEQFF
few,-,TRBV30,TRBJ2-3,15,TGTGCCTGGAGTAGACCCCGAGGGGCCCCAGATACGCAGTATTTT,CAWSRPRGAPDTQYF
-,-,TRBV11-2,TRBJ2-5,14,TGTGCCAGCAGTCGGGACGCGGGGTTGAGGACCCAGTACTTC,CASSRDAGLRTQYF
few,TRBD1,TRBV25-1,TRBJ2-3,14,TGTGCCAGCAGGAGGGGGACAGGCACAGATACGCAGTATTTT,CASRRGTGTDTQYF
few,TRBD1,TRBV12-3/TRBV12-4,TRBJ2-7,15,TGTGCCAGCAGCCAACAGGGGGCCGAAACCTACGAGCAGTACTTC,CASSQQGAETYEQYF
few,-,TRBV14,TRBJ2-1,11,TGTGCCAGCAGCCAAGTGGGTGAGCAGTTCTTC,CASSQVGEQFF
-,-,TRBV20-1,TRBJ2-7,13,TGCAGTGCTACCAGGGACGTCTCCTACGAGCAGTACTTC,CSATRDVSYEQYF
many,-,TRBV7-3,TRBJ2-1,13,TGTGCCAGCAGCTTAACAGGGGTCAATGAGCAGTTCTTC,CASSLTGVNEQFF
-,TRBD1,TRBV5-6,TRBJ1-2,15,TGTGCCAGCACCTCCGACAGGGGGTCTAGCTATGGCTACACCTTC,CASTSDRGSSYGYTF
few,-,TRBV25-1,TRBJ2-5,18,TGTGCCAGCAGTGAATTGTGGACTCAGACGAGGGGGCAAGAGACCCAGTACTTC,CASSELWTQTRGQETQYF
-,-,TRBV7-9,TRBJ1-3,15,TGTGCCAGCAGCTTAGTGGGCTCAGGCGGAAACACCATATATTTT,CASSLVGSGGNTIYF
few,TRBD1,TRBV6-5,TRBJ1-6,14,TGTGCCAGCAGTTATAACAGGGGCATTTCACCCCTCCACTTT,CASSYNRGISPLHF
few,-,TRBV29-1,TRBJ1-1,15,TGCAGCGTTGGGGGAGAGTTTGGTATGAACACTGAAGCTTTCTTT,CSVGGEFGMNTEAFF
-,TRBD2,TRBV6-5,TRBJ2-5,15,TGTGCCAGCAGTTACAGCGGGATCTCCGCAGAGACCCAGTACTTC,CASSYSGISAETQYF
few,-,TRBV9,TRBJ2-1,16,TGTGCCAGCAGCGTAAGGGCCGGGATTCCCTACAATGAGCAGTTCTTC,CASSVRAGIPYNEQFF
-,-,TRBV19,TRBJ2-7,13,TGTGCCAGTAGTCGGGACGGGGTGAGGGAGCAGTACTTC,CASSRDGVREQYF
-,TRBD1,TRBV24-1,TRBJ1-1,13,TGTGCCATCAGGGAGGGGGCAGGCACTGAAGCTTTCTTT,CAIREGAGTEAFF
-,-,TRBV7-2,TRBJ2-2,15,TGTGCCAGCAGCCGCCGAGCAGCGAACACCGGGGAGCTGTTTTTT,CASSRRAANTGELFF
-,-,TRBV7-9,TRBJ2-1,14,TGTGCCACCGACTCTAGCGAGTCCTACAATGAGCAGTTCTTC,CATDSSESYNEQFF
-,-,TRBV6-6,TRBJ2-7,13,TGTGCCAGCAGCTCCACCGACACCTACGAGCAGTACTTC,CASSSTDTYEQYF
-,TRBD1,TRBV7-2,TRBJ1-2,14,TGTGCCAGCAGAAGGGACAGGCGCTATTATGGCTACACCTTC,CASRRDRRYYGYTF
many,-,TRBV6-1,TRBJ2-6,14,TGTGCCAGCAGTGAAGGCACTGGGGCCAACGTCCTGACTTTC,CASSEGTGANVLTF
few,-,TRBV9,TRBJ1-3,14,TGTGCCAGCAGCGTAGGCATTAACGGGAACACCATATATTTT,CASSVGINGNTIYF
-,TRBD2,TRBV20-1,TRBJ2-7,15,TGCAGTGCTAGAGATGCGACTAGCGGGACCTACGAGCAGTACTTC,CSARDATSGTYEQYF
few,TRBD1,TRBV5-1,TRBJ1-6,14,TGCGCCAGCAGCTCCGGACAGGAGAATTCACCCCTCCACTTT,CASSSGQENSPLHF
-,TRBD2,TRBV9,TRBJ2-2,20,TGTGCCAGCAGCGTAGCCCTCCCCGGGCGGGGGGGCCGGGGCACCGGGGAGCTGTTTTTT,CASSVALPGRGGRGTGELFF
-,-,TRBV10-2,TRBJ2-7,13,TGCGCCAGCAGTGGGATAGCAGGCTACGAGCAGTACTTC,CASSGIAGYEQYF
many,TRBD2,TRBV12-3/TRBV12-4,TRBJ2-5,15,TGTGCCAGCAGCCCAGCGGGGGACCCCCAAGAGACCCAGTACTTC,CASSPAGDPQETQYF
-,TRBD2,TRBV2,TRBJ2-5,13,TGTGCCAGCACCGACGCCGGGGGGGAGACCCAGTACTTC,CASTDAGGETQYF
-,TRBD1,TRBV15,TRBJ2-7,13,TGTGCCACCAGCACGGACAGGGGCTACGAGCAGTACTTC,CATSTDRGYEQYF
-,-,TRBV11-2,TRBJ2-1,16,TGTGCCAGCAGCTTAGATTTTTTAAGCTCCTACAATGAGCAGTTCTTC,CASSLDFLSSYNEQFF
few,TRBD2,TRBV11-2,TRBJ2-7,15,TGTGCCAGCAGCTTTTATAGCGGGGACATCTACGAGCAGTACTTC,CASSFYSGDIYEQYF
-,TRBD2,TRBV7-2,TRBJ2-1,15,TGTGCCAGCAGCTTGGTCACCGGGACTAGCGGGCAGCAGTTCTTC,CASSLVTGTSGQQFF
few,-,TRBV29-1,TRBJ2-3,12,TGCAGCGTTGGACAGACCACAGATACGCAGTATTTT,CSVGQTTDTQYF
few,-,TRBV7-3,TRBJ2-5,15,TGTGCCAGCAGCCGCGGACCTACCCAGCAAGAGACCCAGTACTTC,CASSRGPTQQETQYF